What follows are 30 T cell receptor beta chains derived from one specimen sequenced in a study of blood T cell repertoires in COVID-19. Libraries were prepared by immunoSEQ multiplex PCR; TCRdb keeps only in-frame clonotypes and omits some of them. The sample holds a few hundred thousand clones, 80% seen once. The source material was PBMCs or T cells enriched from blood (not recorded which). These receptors all come from a man aged 30 to 45 with acute COVID-19.

This chain uses TRBV27 with TRBJ2-7, with 8 bases lining up with TRBD2. Germline V CDR1 and CDR2: MNHEY, SMNVEV (reference sequence). The trim removed 3 bases at V and 5 bases at J, leaving 12 bases unmatched. This CDR3 region has 16 residues. Here the CDR3 DNA reads TGTGCCAGCAGTTTTAGCATCGGGACTAGAGTCCACGAGCAGTACTTC. Encoded protein: CASSFSIGTRVHEQYF.

The CDR3: CASPIRTSGGGHYTDTQYF. The CDR3, as DNA: TGTGCCAGCCCAATCCGGACTAGCGGGGGGGGACATTACACAGATACGCAGTATTTT. The chain recombines TRBV2 with TRBJ2-3; 15 bases agree with TRBD2. V shed 8 bases, J shed 2 bases, and the junction held 14 bases outside the gene matches. The CDR3 runs to 19 residues. Germline CDR1 is SNHLY and CDR2 is FYNNEI.

This chain connects TRBV5-6 to TRBJ1-3, with D possibly being TRBD1 (5 bases). Trimming stripped 1 base from V and 0 bases from J, with 14 bases between. Looked up from germline, CDR1 is SGHDT and CDR2 is YYEEEE. This CDR3 comprises 17 residues. CDR3 coding DNA: TGTGCCAGCAGCTTGCGAGTCAGGGTCGACTCTGGAAACACCATATATTTT. As protein: CASSLRVRVDSGNTIYF.

This chain links TRBV5-1 with TRBJ2-3; D possibly corresponds to TRBD2 (5 bases). The CDR3 extends over 14 amino acids. V was cut by 6 bases and J by 1 base, with 12 bases left in between. Germline V gene lookup returns CDR1 SGHRS and CDR2 YFSETQ. CDR3 in amino acids: CASTHLGGTDTQYF. CDR3 nucleotide sequence: TGCGCCAGCACCCACCTCGGGGGCACAGATACGCAGTATTTT.

This sequence joins TRBV18 and TRBJ2-3, with 16 bases that match TRBD2. Losses at the gene ends were 5 bases for V and 4 bases for J; bases not matched to a gene: 15. This CDR3 comprises 20 residues. Germline V gene data show CDR1 as KGHSH and CDR2 as LQKENI. In DNA, the CDR3 is TGTGCCAGCTCAAGAATCGCCGGGACTAGCGGGGGGGCCTTCCCAGATACGCAGTATTTT. As protein: CASSRIAGTSGGAFPDTQYF. The full variable domain, with the rest looked up from reference TRBV18 and TRBJ2-3, is NAGVMQNPRHLVRRRGQEARLRCSPMKGHSHVYWYRQLPEEGLKFMVYLQKENIIDESGMPKERFSAEFPKEGPSILRIQQVVRGDSAAYFCASSRIAGTSGGAFPDTQYFGPGTRLTVL.

The chain has TRBV5-6 and TRBJ1-1, with D possibly being TRBD1 (6 bases). Germline CDR1 and CDR2: SGHDT and YYEEEE. The CDR3 sequence is 12 residues long. Between the trimmed V and J ends, which lost 4 bases and 12 bases, there was a span of 16 bases. DNA of the CDR3: TGTGCCAGCAGCCAGATACAGGGAGTTTCTTTCTTT. It codes for CASSQIQGVSFF. Using reference TRBV5-6 and TRBJ1-1 for the parts outside the CDR3, the full variable domain is DAGVTQSPTHLIKTRGQQVTLRCSPKSGHDTVSWYQQALGQGPQFIFQYYEEEERQRGNFPDRFSGHQFPNYSSELNVNALLLGDSALYLCASSQIQGVSFFGQGTRLTVV.

This chain connects TRBV19 to TRBJ1-4, with 7 bases matching TRBD1. V gave up 3 bases and J gave up 8 bases; unmatched junction bases: 3. The CDR3 is 13 amino acids. CDR1 is LNHDA, CDR2 SQIVND, per germline (reference sequence). CDR3 in amino acids: CASSIGTVEKLFF. The CDR3 DNA follows: TGTGCCAGTAGTATCGGGACAGTAGAAAAACTGTTTTTT.

CDR3 sequence reads: CASSSGQGSGGYTF. CDR3 nucleotide sequence: TGTGCCAGCAGCTCGGGACAGGGGTCGGGAGGCTACACCTTC. The V gene is TRBV11-2, the J gene TRBJ1-2, with 10 bases that match TRBD1. This CDR3 is built from 14 residues. Germline values: CDR1 SGHAT, CDR2 FQNNGV. With V trimmed by 4 bases and J by 8 bases, 7 bases remained unmatched. The whole variable domain, remainder taken from reference TRBV11-2 and TRBJ1-2, is EAGVAQSPRYKIIEKRQSVAFWCNPISGHATLYWYQQILGQGPKLLIQFQNNGVVDDSQLPKDRFSAERLKGVDSTLKIQPAKLEDSAVYLCASSSGQGSGGYTFGSGTRLTVV.

This clone has only one observation. V and J are TRBV9 and TRBJ2-5, with 9 bases fitting TRBD1. The V gene's germline CDR1 is SGDLS and CDR2 YYNGEE. The CDR3 contains 16 residues. V lost 4 bases and J lost 7; bases outside the gene matches: 14. The CDR3 is CASSPSGTGTRGTQYF. The CDR3 region has the DNA TGTGCCAGCAGCCCGAGCGGGACAGGGACCAGAGGGACCCAGTACTTC. The variable domain in full, completed from reference TRBV9 and TRBJ2-5, reads DSGVTQTPKHLITATGQRVTLRCSPRSGDLSVYWYQQSLDQGLQFLIQYYNGEERAKGNILERFSAQQFPDLHSELNLSSLELGDSALYFCASSPSGTGTRGTQYFGPGTRLLVL.

V gene TRBV5-5 combines with J gene TRBJ1-6, with unresolved D. Germline assignment: CDR1 SGHKS and CDR2 YYEKEE (reference sequence). This CDR3 has 17 residues. V shed 0 bases and J shed 4 bases, with 14 bases lying between them. The CDR3 is CASSLGGGGSYNSPLHF. The CDR3 bases are TGTGCCAGCAGCTTGGGTGGAGGTGGTTCGTATAATTCACCCCTCCACTTT.

A few counts support this clone. This chain uses TRBV18 with TRBJ1-3; D is unresolved. The CDR3 consists of 15 residues. The V gene lost 6 bases and the J gene lost 0 bases, with 12 bases spanning the gap. The germline CDR1 and CDR2 sequences are KGHSH and LQKENI. The CDR3 nucleotides are TGTGCCAGCTCTCGAATGGAGGTCTCTGGAAACACCATATATTTT. Protein product: CASSRMEVSGNTIYF.

The rearrangement joins TRBV9 to TRBJ1-6; D ambiguous. Germline V CDR1 and CDR2: SGDLS, YYNGEE. The ends were cut back, 3 bases at V and 7 bases at J, with 17 bases in the middle. This CDR3 contains 16 residues. DNA of the CDR3: TGTGCCAGCAGCGGAGGAGGCCACGGGCAGAATTCACCCCTCCACTTT. It is translated as CASSGGGHGQNSPLHF.

This chain uses TRBV5-1 with TRBJ2-1, with 7 bases lining up with TRBD1. V lost 5 bases, J lost 6 bases, and 8 bases stayed unmatched. The CDR3 length is 14 residues. Germline assignment: CDR1 SGHRS and CDR2 YFSETQ. This CDR3 is CASRATGYRNEQFF. As DNA, the CDR3 is TGCGCCAGCAGGGCGACAGGGTATCGCAATGAGCAGTTCTTC.

The J gene is TRBJ1-6, the V gene TRBV27; TRBD1 agrees at 7 bases. Trimming at V came to 2 bases and at J to 0 bases, leaving 10 bases not matched to a gene. Germline V CDR1 and CDR2: MNHEY, SMNVEV (reference sequence). The CDR3 loop spans 19 amino acids. The CDR3 protein is CASSLRGPGQNSYNSPLHF. DNA of the CDR3: TGTGCCAGCAGTTTAAGGGGTCCGGGACAGAACTCCTATAATTCACCCCTCCACTTT.

The rearrangement links TRBV9 to TRBJ1-2, with 10 bases that match TRBD1. The CDR3 is 14 amino acids. Trimming cost V 3 bases and J 7 bases; bases outside gene matches: 6. Germline-derived CDR1 and CDR2 are SGDLS and YYNGEE. The CDR3 DNA reads as TGTGCCAGCAGCGCGGGACAGGGGTTGGTTGGCTACACCTTC. Translated: CASSAGQGLVGYTF. Full variable domain (outside the CDR3, taken from reference TRBV9 and TRBJ1-2): DSGVTQTPKHLITATGQRVTLRCSPRSGDLSVYWYQQSLDQGLQFLIQYYNGEERAKGNILERFSAQQFPDLHSELNLSSLELGDSALYFCASSAGQGLVGYTFGSGTRLTVV.

In its sample, this clone was seen a few times. This chain links TRBV4-2 with TRBJ2-5; 11 bases agree with TRBD2. The CDR3 loop spans 15 amino acids. Trimming at V came to 2 bases and at J to 3 bases, leaving 2 bases not matched to a gene. Per germline, CDR1 LGHNA and CDR2 YNFKEQ. CDR3 in DNA: TGTGCCAGCAGCCAATTTAGCGGGGGGGAAGAGACCCAGTACTTC. Translated, it gives CASSQFSGGEETQYF.

This clone was counted between two and nine times. This sequence joins TRBV12-3 or TRBV12-4 and TRBJ2-2; D is undetermined. The CDR3 spans 13 residues. V lost 3 bases and J 5 bases, leaving 7 bases between the germline ends. The CDR3 spells CASSFRDTGELFF. Written as DNA, the CDR3 is TGTGCCAGCAGTTTCCGAGATACCGGGGAGCTGTTTTTT.

The CDR3 nucleotides read TGTGCCAGCAGCTCAGGTGGGACAGGAGCCTACAATGAGCAGTTCTTC. Translated: CASSSGGTGAYNEQFF. The V and J genes are TRBV5-5 and TRBJ2-1; TRBD1 agrees at 8 bases. Germline trimming cut 3 bases from V and 2 bases from J; bases unmatched to any gene: 7. Germline CDR1 SGHKS, CDR2 YYEKEE (reference sequence). The CDR3 length is 16 residues.

The V call is TRBV10-2, the J call TRBJ1-2; a possible D gene is TRBD1 (5 bases). This CDR3 has 12 residues. Germline CDR1 and CDR2: WSHSY and SAAADI. The V and J ends lost 8 bases and 5 bases respectively, with 12 bases between them. The CDR3 spells CASGGDWYGYTF. The CDR3 nucleotides are TGCGCCAGCGGGGGGGATTGGTATGGCTACACCTTC.

CDR3 sequence reads: CATSRPGQGSTEAFF. CDR3 in DNA: TGTGCCACCAGCCGACCCGGACAGGGATCCACTGAAGCTTTCTTT. V is TRBV15 and J is TRBJ1-1; 8 bases fit TRBD1. J was trimmed by 4 bases and V by 5 bases; bases with no gene match: 9. The CDR3 runs 15 residues. Germline values: CDR1 LNHNV, CDR2 YYDKDF (reference sequence).

V gene TRBV6-4 combines with J gene TRBJ2-2; D is unresolved. The CDR3 covers 14 residues. Germline V lookup: CDR1 MRHNA, CDR2 SNTAGT. Deletions cut 6 bases from V and 1 base from J, with 9 bases between. This CDR3 is CASREAGNTGELFF. In DNA, the CDR3 is TGTGCCAGCAGAGAAGCCGGGAACACCGGGGAGCTGTTTTTT.

This chain uses TRBV5-1 with TRBJ2-7, with D possibly matching TRBD1 (5 bases). CDR3 length: 15 amino acids. CDR1 and CDR2 from the germline V gene are SGHRS and YFSETQ. The V end lost 5 bases, the J end lost 5 bases, and 20 bases lay between the germline ends. The CDR3 DNA reads as TGCGCCAGCAGGCCCAGCAGGGTAATCCACCACGAGCAGTACTTC. This translates into CASRPSRVIHHEQYF.

The rearrangement links TRBV10-3 to TRBJ2-5, with 7 positions matching TRBD2. With 5 bases clipped from V and 5 bases from J, the junction kept 5 bases outside the gene matches. Per germline, CDR1 ENHRY and CDR2 SYGVKD. The CDR3 spans 13 residues. CDR3 nucleotide sequence: TGTGCCATCAGTTGGGAGGGTGTCGAGACCCAGTACTTC. It is translated as CAISWEGVETQYF.

The CDR3: CASSYSGQGIEAFF. The CDR3 nucleotides read TGCGCCAGCAGCTACTCCGGACAGGGGATTGAAGCTTTCTTT. The chain employs TRBV5-1 and TRBJ1-1; 9 bases map to TRBD1. The CDR3 loop spans 14 amino acids. V was clipped by 3 bases and J by 7 bases; unmatched bases: 7. From germline, CDR1 is SGHRS and CDR2 YFSETQ.

This chain uses TRBV5-6 with TRBJ1-2; D perhaps matches TRBD1 (6 bases). V lost 4 bases and J 0 bases, leaving 19 bases between the germline ends. The CDR3 consists of 17 residues. Looked up from germline, CDR1 is SGHDT and CDR2 is YYEEEE. DNA for the CDR3: TGTGCCAGCAGCCCGCTGGACAGCCTATCATCTAACTATGGCTACACCTTC. This encodes CASSPLDSLSSNYGYTF.

This chain connects TRBV29-1 to TRBJ2-3; weak D call: TRBD1 (5 bases). Germline values: CDR1 SQVTM, CDR2 ANQGSEA. The length of the CDR3 is 14 residues. CDR3 bases: TGCATGGTCCAGGGTTCCACTAGCACAGATACGCAGTATTTT. It encodes CMVQGSTSTDTQYF.

V gene TRBV11-2 combines with J gene TRBJ1-6; weak D call: TRBD1 (5 bases). CDR3 length equals 13 residues. The germline gives CDR1 SGHAT, CDR2 FQNNGV. The V end lost 6 bases, the J end lost 5 bases, and 8 bases lay between the germline ends. The CDR3, as DNA: TGTGCCAGCAGTATACAGGATAATTCACCCCTCCACTTT. This codes for CASSIQDNSPLHF.

The chain links TRBV2 to TRBJ2-3; 9 nucleotides agree with TRBD1. V shed 8 bases and J 3 bases; nucleotides not matched to a gene: 9. CDR1 is SNHLY, CDR2 FYNNEI, per germline. The CDR3 has 15 amino acids. The CDR3 protein is CASSPEGQGTDTQYF. In DNA, the CDR3 is TGTGCCAGCTCCCCAGAGGGACAGGGAACAGATACGCAGTATTTT.

The chain couples TRBV4-1 to TRBJ2-5; TRBD1 aligns across 7 bases. Looked up from germline, CDR1 is MGHRA and CDR2 is YSYEKL. CDR3 length: 14 residues. V was clipped by 1 base and J by 3 bases; unmatched bases: 2. CDR3 DNA: TGCGCCAGCAGCCAAGTCACAGGGGAAGAGACCCAGTACTTC. It encodes CASSQVTGEETQYF.

The rearrangement joins TRBV13 to TRBJ1-4, with D perhaps matching TRBD1 (5 bases). Looked up from germline, CDR1 is PRHDT and CDR2 is FYEKMQ (reference sequence). The CDR3 is 14 amino acids. Trimming left V 2 bases short and J 5 bases short, with 9 bases between. The CDR3 sequence: CASSLTGDNEKLFF. The DNA for the CDR3 is TGTGCCAGCAGCTTAACAGGAGACAATGAAAAACTGTTTTTT.